One T cell receptor beta chain is described in this entry. V lost 6 bases and J 3 bases, leaving 20 bases between the germline ends. The CDR3 is 16 amino acids. Germline V gene data show CDR1 as MNHEY and CDR2 as SMNVEV (reference sequence). This table comes from immunoSEQ multiplex PCR, and its TCRdb copy is limited to in-frame clones, with some not included. The sample consists of 250,000 to 300,000 clones, around 90% of them appearing once. This sample stems from a study of blood T cell repertoires in COVID-19. Across the study: Researchers got acute and convalescent COVID-19 samples from the United States, Italy and Spain.

Individuals aged about 18 to 90 years were recruited from 20 to 25 US areas. The study assigned cohorts using participant-reported clinical history. Sequenced sample: PBMCs or T cells enriched from blood (not recorded which). This chain connects TRBV27 to TRBJ1-1, with D possibly TRBD1 on 5 matching bases. This TCR derives from a human donor in a cohort exposed to, infected with or recovered from COVID-19 (not recorded which). The donor label of this sample is uncertain. In nucleotides, the CDR3 is TGTGCCAGCAGCGCCCGGACAAAAAGCGAAGACACTGAAGCTTTCTTT. Its translation: CASSARTKSEDTEAFF.